This is a list of T cell receptor beta chains from one sample in a study of beta chain features in type 1 diabetes. Profiling relied on immunoSEQ multiplex PCR, and the TCRdb table lists in-frame clones only, not all of them. This repertoire shows about 320,000 clones, 14% found once; its top ten account for 6.7%. Source material: central memory CD4+ T cells from blood. Every receptor here comes from a man younger than 40 in good health. CDR3s include the opening cysteine and the closing phenylalanine or tryptophan. The D gene is left open where the match is weak. Clone size is shown for a subset of rows, as once, few, many or a class of expanded clone.

J	V	D	size	DNA	CDR3
TRBJ2-5	TRBV29-1	TRBD2	few	TGCAGCGGCCAAACTAGCGCAGAGACCCAGTACTTC	CSGQTSAETQYF
TRBJ2-1	TRBV9	-	few	TGTGCCAGCAGCTTGGCCGGGTTCTCGGATGGGAATGAGCAGTTCTTC	CASSLAGFSDGNEQFF
TRBJ1-5	TRBV14	-	few	TGTGCCAGCAGCCAAGCGGATCAGCCCCAGCATTTT	CASSQADQPQHF
TRBJ2-5	TRBV6-5	-	-	TGTGCCAGCAGTTATGGGGGGTACCAAGAGACCCAGTACTTC	CASSYGGYQETQYF
TRBJ1-2	TRBV4-2	TRBD1	few	TGTGCCAGCAGCTTCCCCACACTCTCCGGGACAGGGGATGGCTACACCTTC	CASSFPTLSGTGDGYTF
TRBJ2-7	TRBV4-3	TRBD2	-	TGCGCCAGCAGCCAAGCCAAACTAGCGGGGGTCCGGGAGCAGTACTTC	CASSQAKLAGVREQYF
TRBJ2-3	TRBV7-2	-	few	TGTGCCAGCAGCCGGAATATCGGGGGCTTTGAAGATACGCAGTATTTT	CASSRNIGGFEDTQYF
TRBJ1-1	TRBV7-2	-	-	TGTGCCAGCAGCCCAACGCGAACGACGAACACTGAAGCTTTCTTT	CASSPTRTTNTEAFF
TRBJ2-5	TRBV5-1	TRBD1	few	TGCGCCAGCACTCACCTCGCCGGGACAGAGGAAGGGACCCAGTACTTC	CASTHLAGTEEGTQYF
TRBJ1-5	TRBV7-8	-	many	TGTGCCAGCAGCTTAACAGCAGGGGCCGGGAATCAGCCCCAGCATTTT	CASSLTAGAGNQPQHF
TRBJ2-5	TRBV4-2	-	few	TGTGCCAGCAGCCCAAATAAAGCGTTGTACCAAGAGACCCAGTACTTC	CASSPNKALYQETQYF
TRBJ1-4	TRBV7-9	-	-	TGTGCCAGCAGTCAAGACAGAGGGGGTAATGAAAAACTGTTTTTT	CASSQDRGGNEKLFF
TRBJ2-6	TRBV4-3	-	few	TGCGCCAGCAGCCCCCGTGATAGAGACTCTGGGGCCAACGTCCTGACTTTC	CASSPRDRDSGANVLTF
TRBJ1-3	TRBV5-1	-	-	TGCGCCAGCAGCAATACCCAGAGACCGTCTGGAAACACCATATATTTT	CASSNTQRPSGNTIYF
TRBJ2-1	TRBV5-1	-	-	TGCGCCAGCAGCTTGGAATCAGTCTACAATGAGCAGTTCTTC	CASSLESVYNEQFF
TRBJ2-7	TRBV9	-	-	TGTGCCAGCAGCGTTGGCACGTCCTACGAGCAGTACTTC	CASSVGTSYEQYF
TRBJ2-3	TRBV5-4	-	-	TGTGCCAGCAGCTTCGGGGGTAGCACAGATACGCAGTATTTT	CASSFGGSTDTQYF
TRBJ2-3	TRBV11-2	TRBD2	-	TGTGCCAGCAACCGACTAGCGACCACAGATACGCAGTATTTT	CASNRLATTDTQYF
TRBJ1-1	TRBV4-3	TRBD1	-	TGCGCCAGCAGCCAACGGACAGGGGGACACCCTGAAGCTTTCTTT	CASSQRTGGHPEAFF
TRBJ2-2	TRBV5-5	-	few	TGTGCCAGCAGCCCCAGTTTTTCCGGGGAGCTGTTTTTT	CASSPSFSGELFF
TRBJ2-2	TRBV5-6	-	-	TGTGCCAGCAGCTTGTCCCAGCGGATGAACACCGGGGAGCTGTTTTTT	CASSLSQRMNTGELFF
TRBJ2-1	TRBV4-1	-	few	TGCGCCAGCAGACTGGACTCGAACCTTTACAATGAGCAGTTCTTC	CASRLDSNLYNEQFF
TRBJ2-3	TRBV28	TRBD1	many	TGTGCCAGCAGTTCACAGGGGTATCGGACAGATACGCAGTATTTT	CASSSQGYRTDTQYF
TRBJ2-7	TRBV6-5	-	-	TGTGCCAGCAGTCGCGGGACAGCCGCTTACGAGCAGTACTTC	CASSRGTAAYEQYF
TRBJ2-5	TRBV6-5	-	few	TGTGCCAGCAGGGATGAGGGGACCCAGTACTTC	CASRDEGTQYF
TRBJ1-1	TRBV7-9	-	-	TGTGCCAGCAGCACAAACATGGCTGAAGCTTTCTTT	CASSTNMAEAFF
TRBJ1-1	TRBV19	-	-	TGTGCCAGTAGTATCCCTCACAGGGAAAAAGCTTTCTTT	CASSIPHREKAFF
TRBJ1-1	TRBV9	-	-	TGTGCCAGCAGCCTTGTCAGCCGCATGAACACTGAAGCTTTCTTT	CASSLVSRMNTEAFF
TRBJ2-5	TRBV11-2	TRBD2	-	TGTGCCAGCAGCCCCGGGGGGGTGGAAGAGACCCAGTACTTC	CASSPGGVEETQYF
TRBJ2-2	TRBV7-2	-	-	TGTGCCAGCAGCCCCGCCCTTGCCGGGGAGCTGTTTTTT	CASSPALAGELFF
TRBJ2-6	TRBV11-2	TRBD1	-	TGTGCCAGCAGCTTTCAGGGGGCTGGGGCCAACGTCCTGACTTTC	CASSFQGAGANVLTF
TRBJ2-3	TRBV7-9	-	few	TGTGCCAGCAGCTCCACAGATACGCAGTATTTT	CASSSTDTQYF
TRBJ1-1	TRBV4-1	TRBD1	few	TGCGCCAGCAGCGAACCGGGACAGAAGAACACTGAAGCTTTCTTT	CASSEPGQKNTEAFF
TRBJ1-2	TRBV7-2	TRBD1	-	TGTGCCAGCAGTTACCAGGGGGCCCTCTATGGCTACACCTTC	CASSYQGALYGYTF
TRBJ1-1	TRBV30	TRBD1	-	TGTGCCTGGACCAGGGGGGTGGTCGCGAACACTGAAGCTTTCTTT	CAWTRGVVANTEAFF
TRBJ2-3	TRBV19	TRBD2	few	TGTGCCAGTAGTATAGCCTTCGGACTAGCGGGGGGAGATACGCAGTATTTT	CASSIAFGLAGGDTQYF
TRBJ1-5	TRBV15	-	-	TGTGCCACCAGCAGAGATCGAATCAGGGACAATCAGCCCCAGCATTTT	CATSRDRIRDNQPQHF
TRBJ2-5	TRBV6-6	-	few	TGTGCCAGCAGTTTTAGCGGATTGGCTGAGACCCAGTACTTC	CASSFSGLAETQYF